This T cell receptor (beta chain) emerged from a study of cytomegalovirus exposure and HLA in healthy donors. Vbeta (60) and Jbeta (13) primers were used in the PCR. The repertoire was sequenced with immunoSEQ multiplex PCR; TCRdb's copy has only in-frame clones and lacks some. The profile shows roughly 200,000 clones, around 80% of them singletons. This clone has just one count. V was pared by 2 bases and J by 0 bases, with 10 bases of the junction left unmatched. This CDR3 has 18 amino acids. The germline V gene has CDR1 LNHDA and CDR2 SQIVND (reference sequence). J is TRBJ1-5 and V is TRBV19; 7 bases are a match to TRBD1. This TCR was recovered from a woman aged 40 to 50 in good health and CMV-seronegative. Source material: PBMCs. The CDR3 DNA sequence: TGTGCCAGTAGTATATCCGGGACAGCAGGTTATAGCAATCAGCCCCAGCATTTT. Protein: CASSISGTAGYSNQPQHF.